The subject of this entry is one TCR beta chain. This entry is derived from a study of OX40 agonist ivuxolimab in advanced cancers. The CDR3 spans 14 residues. Looked up from germline, CDR1 is SGHDN and CDR2 is FVKESK. The V end lost 1 base, the J end lost 8 bases, and 14 bases lay between the germline ends. Clones were read by immunoSEQ multiplex PCR, and TCRdb kept only the in-frame ones, dropping some. The sample lists more than 45,000 clones; about four fifths were seen once. The sample was CD4+ or CD8+ T cells sorted from blood, taken in a trial of the OX40 agonist ivuxolimab. J is TRBJ1-2 and V is TRBV14, with a weak D call TRBD1 (5 bases). The receptor's source is an adult with an advanced solid tumor such as melanoma, head and neck, liver or kidney cancer. The CDR3: CASSQVFAGVGYTF. CDR3 DNA sequence: TGTGCCAGCAGCCAAGTATTTGCGGGGGTCGGCTACACCTTC.